The T cell receptor beta chain under discussion was sequenced for a study of cytomegalovirus exposure and HLA in healthy donors. Primers included in the PCR were 60 Vbeta and 13 Jbeta primers. Sequencing was performed with immunoSEQ multiplex PCR; in TCRdb, only in-frame clones are kept and a portion is missing. The sample holds about 50,000 clones. The CDR3 runs 13 residues. Germline V CDR1 and CDR2: SGDLS, YYNGEE. Trimming left V 0 bases short and J 5 bases short, with 9 bases between. The sequencing sample was made of PBMCs. The receptor comes from a woman in her sixties or seventies in good health and CMV-seropositive. The chain employs TRBV9 and TRBJ2-7; D not certain. CDR3 amino acids: CASSVGPGDEQYF. The CDR3 DNA reads as TGTGCCAGCAGCGTAGGACCTGGAGACGAGCAGTACTTC. The entire variable domain, with the rest obtained from reference TRBV9 and TRBJ2-7, is as follows: DSGVTQTPKHLITATGQRVTLRCSPRSGDLSVYWYQQSLDQGLQFLIQYYNGEERAKGNILERFSAQQFPDLHSELNLSSLELGDSALYFCASSVGPGDEQYFGPGTRLTVT.